This TCR beta chain was sequenced in a study of blood T cell repertoires in COVID-19. Study-level information: The study drew acute and convalescent COVID-19 samples from the United States, Italy and Spain. The analysed material was cDNA or gDNA that came from T cells, B-cell-depleted T cells, or PBMCs.

Trimming at V came to 2 bases and at J to 1 base, leaving 4 bases not matched to a gene. The CDR3 runs 15 residues. Germline CDR1 is SGHNT and CDR2 is YYREEE (reference sequence). As processed by the authors: Cell counts per sample came from amplifying reference gene primers. Using immunoSEQ multiplex PCR, the repertoire was profiled, and TCRdb retains in-frame clones only, with some absent. The DNA was the basis for D and trimming; V, J and clone size are from that table. Found here are roughly 260,000 clones, roughly 84% of them singletons; the top ten hold approximately 3.1%. Sequenced sample: peripheral blood. The receptor was derived from a woman between 18 and 30 years old with acute or convalescent COVID-19. V and J are TRBV5-4 and TRBJ1-2; 8 nucleotides align to TRBD1. The CDR3 region is CASSFRTGFNYGYTF. CDR3 DNA: TGTGCCAGCAGCTTCCGGACAGGGTTTAACTATGGCTACACCTTC.